A selection of T cell receptor beta chains follows, all from one sample in a study of relationships among human T cell subsets. One entry per CDR3 protein results from TCRdb running MiXCR on the multiplex PCR reads. The sample lists about 14,000 distinct CDR3 sequences, 50% to 75% occurring once. The specimen sequenced was Tregs sorted from blood. The receptors stem from a middle-aged man in good health. The CDR3 runs from the conserved cysteine through the conserved F or W. Each record gives: V gene, clone size, J gene, D gene, CDR3 protein, CDR3 DNA. D genes are given only for firm matches. Expanded clones get a size class; other rows say once, few or many, or leave the size out.

>TRBV6-5|NA|TRBJ2-2|TRBD2
CASSSGLVGGELFF
TGTGCCAGCAGTTCTGGACTAGTGGGCGGGGAGCTGTTTTTT
>TRBV2|NA|TRBJ2-7|NA
CASSDSSGKEQYF
TGTGCCAGCAGTGATTCAAGCGGTAAGGAGCAGTACTTC
>TRBV4-1|NA|TRBJ1-5|NA
CASSQEISRVSQPQHF
TGCGCCAGCAGCCAAGAAATAAGTCGGGTAAGCCAGCCCCAGCATTTT
>TRBV30|few|TRBJ2-7|TRBD2
CAWSVGAGLARYEQYF
TGTGCCTGGAGTGTTGGGGCGGGACTAGCGAGATACGAGCAGTACTTC
>TRBV14|NA|TRBJ2-5|NA
CASSQLTGKETQYF
TGTGCCAGCAGCCAATTGACGGGGAAAGAGACCCAGTACTTC
>TRBV20-1|NA|TRBJ1-1|NA
CSARDRGASTEAFF
TGCAGTGCTAGAGACAGGGGCGCCAGCACTGAAGCTTTCTTT
>TRBV7-8|NA|TRBJ1-6|NA
CASSLDVDLYSPLHF
TGTGCCAGCAGCTTAGATGTGGATCTGTATTCACCCCTCCACTTT
>TRBV30|NA|TRBJ1-2|NA
CAWSRGIGGYTF
TGTGCCTGGTCTCGGGGGATTGGAGGCTACACCTTC
>TRBV29-1|few|TRBJ2-7|TRBD1
CSASGNRQGEQYF
TGCAGCGCCTCTGGGAATCGACAGGGGGAGCAGTACTTC
>TRBV5-1|once|TRBJ1-1|NA
CASSLRTGPTEAFF
TGCGCCAGCAGCCTCAGAACAGGGCCGACTGAAGCTTTCTTT
>TRBV18|NA|TRBJ1-1|NA
CASSDGQQMNTEAFF
TGTGCCAGCTCAGACGGACAGCAGATGAACACTGAAGCTTTCTTT
>TRBV19|NA|TRBJ1-5|NA
CATSDDYRPQHF
TGTGCCACCTCTGACGACTACAGGCCCCAGCATTTT
>TRBV19|few|TRBJ1-1|NA
CASSIAPGTGSRAFF
TGTGCCAGTAGTATAGCTCCAGGGACGGGTTCGCGGGCTTTCTTT
>TRBV5-4|few|TRBJ2-6|NA
CASSLPGQTPGANVLTF
TGCGCCAGCAGCTTACCGGGACAAACCCCGGGGGCCAACGTCCTGACTTTC
>TRBV30|NA|TRBJ2-7|NA
CASTLAGASGQYF
TGTGCCTCCACGCTTGCGGGGGCCTCTGGGCAGTACTTC
>TRBV28|NA|TRBJ2-4|TRBD2
CASRTSGGYKNIQYF
TGTGCCAGCAGAACCAGCGGGGGATACAAAAACATTCAGTACTTC
>TRBV28|few|TRBJ1-6|NA
CASSSPMGGTPLHF
TGTGCCAGCAGTAGCCCTATGGGGGGGACACCCCTCCACTTT
>TRBV30|NA|TRBJ1-1|NA
CAWSVQVPGTEAFF
TGTGCCTGGAGTGTCCAGGTCCCGGGCACTGAAGCTTTCTTT
>TRBV5-1|few|TRBJ2-3|TRBD2
CASSRLAGTDTQYF
TGCGCCAGCAGCCGACTAGCGGGAACTGATACGCAGTATTTT
>TRBV28|NA|TRBJ2-1|TRBD2
CASSLVAGSSSYNEQFF
TGTGCCAGCAGTTTGGTAGCGGGCTCCAGCTCCTACAATGAGCAGTTCTTC
>TRBV20-1|NA|TRBJ2-1|NA
CSARERAGHSYNEQFF
TGCAGTGCTAGAGAACGCGCCGGACATTCCTACAATGAGCAGTTCTTC
>TRBV4-1|NA|TRBJ2-7|NA
CASSPNTGFYEQYF
TGCGCCAGCAGCCCCAACACAGGGTTCTACGAGCAGTACTTC
>TRBV10-2|NA|TRBJ1-6|NA
CASSFGANSPLHF
TGCGCCAGCAGCTTTGGAGCTAATTCACCCCTCCACTTT
>TRBV28|NA|TRBJ2-1|TRBD2
CASSRGTSGRRYNEQFF
TGTGCCAGCAGCCGTGGGACTAGCGGGAGGCGATACAATGAGCAGTTCTTC
>TRBV29-1|NA|TRBJ2-3|TRBD1
CSVETDRGDTQYF
TGCAGCGTTGAAACGGACAGGGGGGACACGCAGTATTTT
>TRBV20-1|NA|TRBJ2-3|NA
CSAGRDTQYF
TGCAGTGCTGGAAGAGATACGCAGTATTTT
>TRBV28|NA|TRBJ1-4|NA
CASSLRGRPPGIEKLFF
TGTGCCAGCAGTCTTCGCGGACGGCCCCCGGGGATAGAAAAACTGTTTTTT
>TRBV28|NA|TRBJ1-1|NA
CASRRLRGTEAFF
TGTGCCAGCAGGCGACTGAGGGGCACTGAAGCTTTCTTT
>TRBV5-1|NA|TRBJ1-5|TRBD1
CASSLTGTGDQPQHF
TGCGCCAGCAGCTTAACCGGGACAGGCGATCAGCCCCAGCATTTT
>TRBV14|NA|TRBJ2-3|TRBD1
CASSHIRDRVTDTQYF
TGTGCCAGCAGCCACATCCGGGACAGAGTCACAGATACGCAGTATTTT
>TRBV5-1|few|TRBJ1-3|NA
CASSYGRDGFSGNTIYF
TGCGCCAGCAGCTACGGCCGGGACGGGTTCTCTGGAAACACCATATATTTT